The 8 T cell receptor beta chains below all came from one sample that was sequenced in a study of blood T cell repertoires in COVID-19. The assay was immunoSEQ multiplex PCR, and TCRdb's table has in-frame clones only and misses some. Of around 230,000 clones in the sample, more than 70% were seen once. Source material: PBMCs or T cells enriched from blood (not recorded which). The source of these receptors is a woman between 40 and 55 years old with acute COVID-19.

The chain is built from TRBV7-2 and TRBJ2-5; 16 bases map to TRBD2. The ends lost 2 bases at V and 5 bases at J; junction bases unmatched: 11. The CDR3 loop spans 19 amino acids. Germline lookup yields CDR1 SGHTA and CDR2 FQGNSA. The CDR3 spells CASSLRAGLAGGRGETQYF. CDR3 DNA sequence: TGTGCCAGCAGCTTAAGGGCGGGACTAGCGGGAGGGCGAGGGGAGACCCAGTACTTC. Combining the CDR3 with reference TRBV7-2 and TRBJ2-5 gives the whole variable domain GAGVSQSPSNKVTEKGKDVELRCDPISGHTALYWYRQSLGQGLEFLIYFQGNSAPDKSGLPSDRFSAERTGGSVSTLTIQRTQQEDSAVYLCASSLRAGLAGGRGETQYFGPGTRLLVL.

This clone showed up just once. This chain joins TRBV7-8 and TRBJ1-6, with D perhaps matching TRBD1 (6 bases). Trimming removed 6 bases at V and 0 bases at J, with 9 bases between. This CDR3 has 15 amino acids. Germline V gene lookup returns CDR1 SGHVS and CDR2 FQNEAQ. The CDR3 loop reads CASRKDSSYNSPLHF. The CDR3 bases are TGTGCCAGCAGGAAGGACAGCTCCTATAATTCACCCCTCCACTTT. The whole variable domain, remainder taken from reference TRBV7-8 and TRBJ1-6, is GAGVSQSPRYKVAKRGQDVALRCDPISGHVSLFWYQQALGQGPEFLTYFQNEAQLDKSGLPSDRFFAERPEGSVSTLKIQRTQQEDSAVYLCASRKDSSYNSPLHFGNGTRLTVT.

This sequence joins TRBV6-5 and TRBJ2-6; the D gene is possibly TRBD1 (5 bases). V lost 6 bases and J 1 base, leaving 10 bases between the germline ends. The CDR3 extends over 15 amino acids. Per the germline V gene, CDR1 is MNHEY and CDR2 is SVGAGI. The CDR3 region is CASRLPGSGANVLTF. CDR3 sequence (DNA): TGTGCCAGCAGACTACCAGGGTCTGGGGCCAACGTCCTGACTTTC.

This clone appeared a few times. CDR3 sequence reads: CASSQLAGGGNAIYF. The CDR3 region has the DNA TGCGCCAGCAGCCAACTGGCGGGAGGGGGGAATGCCATATATTTT. The chain couples TRBV4-3 to TRBJ1-3; D perhaps matches TRBD1 (6 bases). This CDR3 is built from 15 residues. Trimming pared 2 bases from V and 11 bases from J, leaving 19 bases between. Germline-derived CDR1 and CDR2 are LGHNA and YSLEER.

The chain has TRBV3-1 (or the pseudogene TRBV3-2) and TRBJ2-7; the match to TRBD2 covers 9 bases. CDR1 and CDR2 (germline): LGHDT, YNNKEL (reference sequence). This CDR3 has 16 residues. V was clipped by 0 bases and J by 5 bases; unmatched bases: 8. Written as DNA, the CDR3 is TGTGCCAGCAGCCAAGAACGGAGCGGGGGGAGGGACGAGCAGTACTTC. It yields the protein CASSQERSGGRDEQYF.

CDR3 sequence reads: CASSPEGGRNQPQHF. The CDR3 bases are TGTGCCAGCAGCCCCGAAGGCGGTCGAAATCAGCCCCAGCATTTT. The V call is TRBV4-2, the J call TRBJ1-5; D gene unclear. The germline V and J ends were trimmed by 4 bases and 4 bases, with 14 bases remaining between them. CDR1 is LGHNA, CDR2 YNFKEQ, per germline. The length of the CDR3 is 15 residues.

This chain's CDR3 is CASSLGQGGGTEAFF. The CDR3 DNA reads TGTGCCAGCAGCTTGGGACAGGGAGGAGGCACTGAAGCTTTCTTT. The gene calls are TRBV5-4 and TRBJ1-1; 7 nucleotides agree with TRBD1. The germline V gene encodes CDR1 SGHNT and CDR2 YYREEE (reference sequence). The CDR3 loop spans 15 amino acids. V shed 0 bases, J shed 4 bases, and the junction held 6 bases outside the gene matches.

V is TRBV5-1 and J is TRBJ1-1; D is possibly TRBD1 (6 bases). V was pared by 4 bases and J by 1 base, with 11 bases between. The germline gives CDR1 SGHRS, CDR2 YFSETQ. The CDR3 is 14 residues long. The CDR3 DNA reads TGCGCCAGCAGCCCGGGACATTCGAACACTGAAGCTTTCTTT. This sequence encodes CASSPGHSNTEAFF.